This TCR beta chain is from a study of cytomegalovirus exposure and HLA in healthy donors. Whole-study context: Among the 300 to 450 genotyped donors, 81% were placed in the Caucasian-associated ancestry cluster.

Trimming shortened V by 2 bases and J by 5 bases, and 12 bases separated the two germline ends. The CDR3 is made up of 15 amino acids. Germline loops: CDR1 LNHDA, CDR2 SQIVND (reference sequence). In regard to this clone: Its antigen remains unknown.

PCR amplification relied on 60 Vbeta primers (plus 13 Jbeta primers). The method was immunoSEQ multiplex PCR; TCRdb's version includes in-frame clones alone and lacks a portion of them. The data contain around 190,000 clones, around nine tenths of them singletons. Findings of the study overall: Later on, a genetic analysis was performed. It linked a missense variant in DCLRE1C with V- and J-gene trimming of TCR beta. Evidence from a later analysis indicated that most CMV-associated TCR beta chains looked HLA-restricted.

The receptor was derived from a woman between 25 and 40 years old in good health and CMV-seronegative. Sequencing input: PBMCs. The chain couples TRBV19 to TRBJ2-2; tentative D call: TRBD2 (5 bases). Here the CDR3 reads CASSINGEWTGELFF. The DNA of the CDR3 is TGTGCCAGTAGTATAAACGGGGAATGGACCGGGGAGCTGTTTTTT. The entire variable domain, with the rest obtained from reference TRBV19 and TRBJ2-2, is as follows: DGGITQSPKYLFRKEGQNVTLSCEQNLNHDAMYWYRQDPGQGLRLIYYSQIVNDFQKGDIAEGYSVSREKKESFPLTVTSAQKNPTAFYLCASSINGEWTGELFFGEGSRLTVL.